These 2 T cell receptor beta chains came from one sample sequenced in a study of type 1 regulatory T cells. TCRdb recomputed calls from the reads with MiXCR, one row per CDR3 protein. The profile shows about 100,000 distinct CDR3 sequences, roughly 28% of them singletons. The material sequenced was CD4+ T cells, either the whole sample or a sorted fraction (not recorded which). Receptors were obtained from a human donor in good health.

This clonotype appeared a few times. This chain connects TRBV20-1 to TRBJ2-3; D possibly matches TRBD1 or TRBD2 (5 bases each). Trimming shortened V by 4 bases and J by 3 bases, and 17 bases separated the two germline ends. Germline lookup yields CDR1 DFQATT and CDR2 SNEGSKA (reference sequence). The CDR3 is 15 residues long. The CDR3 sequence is CSAKGRGSGTDTQYF. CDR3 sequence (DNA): TGCAGTGCTAAGGGGCGTGGGAGTGGTACAGATACGCAGTATTTT.

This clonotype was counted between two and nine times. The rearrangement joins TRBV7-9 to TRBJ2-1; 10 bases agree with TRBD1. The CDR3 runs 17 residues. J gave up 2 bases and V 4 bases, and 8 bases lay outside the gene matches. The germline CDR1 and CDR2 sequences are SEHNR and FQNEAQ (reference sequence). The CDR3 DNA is TGTGCCAGCAGCTCCATCAGGACAGGGGGGACCTACAATGAGCAGTTCTTC. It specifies CASSSIRTGGTYNEQFF.